A single sample gave rise to the 31 T cell receptor beta chains below, sequenced in a study of blood T cell repertoires in COVID-19. The method was immunoSEQ multiplex PCR; TCRdb's version includes in-frame clones alone and lacks a portion of them. The table shows 300,000 or so clones, with about 90% occurring only once. Source material: PBMCs or T cells enriched from blood (not recorded which). The receptors derive from a woman in her forties or fifties who had been exposed to COVID-19.

As concerns this clone: The same CDR3 can be traced to other DNA sequences in this sample. This rearrangement joins TRBV12-3 or TRBV12-4 to TRBJ1-1, with D unclear. Between the trimmed V and J ends, which lost 3 bases and 1 base, there was a span of 6 bases. This CDR3 is built from 13 residues. CDR3 residues: CASSLTGNTEAFF. The CDR3 region has the DNA TGTGCCAGCAGTTTGACGGGGAACACTGAAGCTTTCTTT.

This chain joins TRBV11-3 and TRBJ2-5; weak D call: TRBD2 (6 bases). Deletions cut 2 bases from V and 5 bases from J, with 9 bases between. The germline gives CDR1 SGHNT, CDR2 YENEEA. There are 13 residues in the CDR3. The CDR3 sequence is CASSLLAGETQYF. The CDR3 region has the DNA TGTGCCAGCAGCTTACTTGCGGGGGAGACCCAGTACTTC.

This clone was seen just once. The V gene is TRBV3-1 (or the pseudogene TRBV3-2), the J gene TRBJ2-7; the D gene is possibly TRBD1 (6 bases). Trimming took 2 bases from V and 4 from J, leaving 9 bases between them. Per germline, CDR1 LGHDT and CDR2 YNNKEL (reference sequence). The CDR3 loop spans 13 amino acids. CDR3 sequence: CASSQNREYEQYF. CDR3 sequence (DNA): TGTGCCAGCAGCCAAAACAGGGAGTACGAGCAGTACTTC.

The rearrangement joins TRBV7-9 to TRBJ1-5; TRBD1 is a possible D gene (5 bases). Germline assignment: CDR1 SEHNR and CDR2 FQNEAQ (reference sequence). The CDR3 has 16 residues. The germline V and J ends were trimmed by 1 base and 7 bases, with 17 bases remaining between them. CDR3 DNA: TGTGCCAGCAGCTTAGATTCATCCAGGGTGGGACAGCCCCAGCATTTT. Its protein is CASSLDSSRVGQPQHF.

This rearrangement joins TRBV5-6 to TRBJ2-7; D perhaps matches TRBD2 (5 bases). The V end lost 2 bases, the J end lost 0 bases, and 9 bases lay between the germline ends. This CDR3 spans 14 amino acids. The germline gives CDR1 SGHDT, CDR2 YYEEEE. The CDR3 sequence: CASSFLASSYEQYF. The CDR3 DNA reads as TGTGCCAGCAGCTTCCTAGCTTCCTCCTACGAGCAGTACTTC.

The CDR3 is CASTETGRSYNSPLHF. CDR3 coding DNA: TGTGCCAGTACTGAGACAGGACGTTCCTATAATTCACCCCTCCACTTT. This chain joins TRBV19 and TRBJ1-6; maybe TRBD1 (6 bases). The V gene's germline CDR1 is LNHDA and CDR2 SQIVND (reference sequence). Trimming cost V 7 bases and J 1 base, with 14 bases left between them. CDR3 length: 16 residues.

This clone was detected only once. This chain uses TRBV5-1 with TRBJ2-1; 7 bases fit TRBD1. Germline assignment: CDR1 SGHRS and CDR2 YFSETQ. V dropped 4 bases and J dropped 9; count of bases not matched to a gene: 13. This CDR3 is 15 amino acids long. CDR3 loop: CASSPGQVTAIEQFF. CDR3 bases: TGCGCCAGCAGCCCCGGACAGGTAACGGCTATTGAGCAGTTCTTC.

This chain uses TRBV5-1 with TRBJ1-2; D not resolved. The CDR3 totals 14 residues. Per the germline V gene, CDR1 is SGHRS and CDR2 is YFSETQ. V gave up 1 base and J gave up 4 bases, with 11 bases separating them. This CDR3 reads CASSLSEGSYGYTF. CDR3 nucleotides: TGCGCCAGCAGCTTGAGTGAGGGCAGCTATGGCTACACCTTC.

The chain employs TRBV9 and TRBJ1-2, with D possibly being TRBD1 (5 bases). CDR3 length equals 13 residues. The V gene's germline CDR1 is SGDLS and CDR2 YYNGEE. V was trimmed by 4 bases and J by 5 bases, leaving 12 bases between them. The chain's CDR3 is CASSTRDSYGYTF. The CDR3, as DNA: TGTGCCAGCAGCACCCGCGACAGTTATGGCTACACCTTC. The full variable domain, with the rest looked up from reference TRBV9 and TRBJ1-2, is DSGVTQTPKHLITATGQRVTLRCSPRSGDLSVYWYQQSLDQGLQFLIQYYNGEERAKGNILERFSAQQFPDLHSELNLSSLELGDSALYFCASSTRDSYGYTFGSGTRLTVV.

The rearrangement links TRBV1 to TRBJ1-5. TRBV1 constitutes a pseudogene. This CDR3 has 15 amino acids. The CDR3 bases are TGCACCAGCAGCCAAGGGAGCGGGCTCCATCAGCCCCAGCATTTT. Protein product: CTSSQGSGLHQPQHF.

A remark on this clone: The sample contains more than one DNA sequence encoding this CDR3. V and J are TRBV29-1 and TRBJ1-2; tentatively, D is TRBD1 (5 bases). There are 11 residues in the CDR3. Germline CDR1 reads SQVTM; CDR2 reads ANQGSEA. V lost 4 bases and J 7 bases, leaving 10 bases between the germline ends. This CDR3 is CSVGQGGGYTF. The CDR3 DNA reads as TGCAGCGTTGGGCAGGGAGGTGGCTACACCTTC.

This clone was detected once. CDR3 DNA: TGTGCCAGCAGCTTGGCTAGGGGGCCGCGCACCGGGGAGCTGTTTTTT. Translating gives CASSLARGPRTGELFF. The chain links TRBV5-4 to TRBJ2-2, with 7 bases identical to TRBD1. CDR1 and CDR2 from the germline V gene are SGHNT and YYREEE (reference sequence). J gave up 4 bases and V 0 bases, and 6 bases lay outside the gene matches. The CDR3 has 16 residues.

The table lists this clone with a count of one. The chain uses TRBV6-5 and TRBJ2-7, with 7 bases that match TRBD1. Looked up from germline, CDR1 is MNHEY and CDR2 is SVGAGI. This CDR3 spans 12 amino acids. V was clipped by 6 bases and J by 5 bases; unmatched bases: 4. CDR3 sequence reads: CASSRGTDEQYF. The CDR3 nucleotides read TGTGCCAGCAGCCGAGGGACAGACGAGCAGTACTTC.

The chain uses TRBV5-1 and TRBJ2-5; D not resolved. CDR3 length equals 13 residues. Trimming shortened V by 2 bases and J by 4 bases, and 9 bases separated the two germline ends. Germline CDR1 and CDR2: SGHRS and YFSETQ. The CDR3: CASSFLGAETQYF. DNA of the CDR3: TGCGCCAGCAGCTTCTTAGGAGCAGAGACCCAGTACTTC. Complete variable domain (other parts from reference TRBV5-1 and TRBJ2-5): KAGVTQTPRYLIKTRGQQVTLSCSPISGHRSVSWYQQTPGQGLQFLFEYFSETQRNKGNFPGRFSGRQFSNSRSEMNVSTLELGDSALYLCASSFLGAETQYFGPGTRLLVL.

The rearrangement joins TRBV19 to TRBJ2-7, with 10 bases that match TRBD1. The CDR3 spans 14 residues. Germline assignment: CDR1 LNHDA and CDR2 SQIVND (reference sequence). After removal of 8 bases from V and 1 base from J, the junction contained 5 bases not matched to a gene. The CDR3 region is CASDRGQGSYEQYF. In DNA, the CDR3 is TGTGCCAGTGATAGGGGACAGGGGTCCTACGAGCAGTACTTC.

The chain combines TRBV5-6 with TRBJ1-2; tentative D call: TRBD1 (5 bases). Trimming shortened V by 0 bases and J by 8 bases, and 14 bases separated the two germline ends. Germline V gives CDR1 SGHDT, CDR2 YYEEEE. The CDR3 has 14 amino acids. Here the CDR3 reads CASSLGQGYGGYTF. The CDR3 bases are TGTGCCAGCAGCTTGGGTCAGGGATATGGAGGCTACACCTTC. The variable domain in full, with the rest retrieved from reference TRBV5-6 and TRBJ1-2, is DAGVTQSPTHLIKTRGQQVTLRCSPKSGHDTVSWYQQALGQGPQFIFQYYEEEERQRGNFPDRFSGHQFPNYSSELNVNALLLGDSALYLCASSLGQGYGGYTFGSGTRLTVV.

The V and J genes are TRBV4-2 and TRBJ2-3, with D possibly TRBD2 on 5 matching bases. The CDR3 consists of 17 residues. CDR1 LGHNA and CDR2 YNFKEQ come from the germline V gene. Trimming pared 1 base from V and 6 bases from J, leaving 20 bases between. CDR3 sequence reads: CASSQAKLAVGPDTQYF. Here the CDR3 DNA reads TGTGCCAGCAGCCAAGCGAAGCTAGCTGTTGGGCCGGATACGCAGTATTTT.

The chain recombines TRBV5-1 with TRBJ2-3; no definite D call. V was shortened by 1 base and J by 6 bases, with 21 bases between the two germline ends. The germline V gene has CDR1 SGHRS and CDR2 YFSETQ. The CDR3 loop spans 17 amino acids. In nucleotides, the CDR3 is TGCGCCAGCAGCTTGCTTCGCCAGGTTGGCCCAAAGGATACGCAGTATTTT. As protein: CASSLLRQVGPKDTQYF.

The rearrangement joins TRBV27 to TRBJ1-1; perhaps TRBD1 as D (5 bases). This CDR3 has 14 residues. Trimming left V 5 bases short and J 4 bases short, with 14 bases between. Germline V CDR1 and CDR2: MNHEY, SMNVEV (reference sequence). Here the CDR3 reads CASSPMGGFTEAFF. In DNA form, the CDR3 reads TGTGCCAGCAGTCCTATGGGGGGTTTCACTGAAGCTTTCTTT.

CDR3 coding DNA: TGCGCCAGCAGCAGACTGATAGCGGGGGGGCGCAATGAGCAGTTCTTC. Protein product: CASSRLIAGGRNEQFF. This chain connects TRBV5-1 to TRBJ2-1, with TRBD2 matching 11 bases. CDR3 size: 16 residues. Germline-derived CDR1 and CDR2 are SGHRS and YFSETQ. Trimming at V came to 4 bases and at J to 6 bases, leaving 9 bases not matched to a gene.

The rearrangement joins TRBV7-2 to TRBJ1-2; D is unclear. CDR3 length equals 14 residues. V dropped 1 base and J dropped 5 bases, with 11 bases sitting between them. In germline, CDR1 is SGHTA, CDR2 FQGNSA. In DNA form, the CDR3 reads TGTGCCAGCAGCTTAGGTGCAGTCACGTATGGCTACACCTTC. Translating gives CASSLGAVTYGYTF.

This clone was recorded once. The genes are TRBV23-1 and TRBJ2-1, with 12 bases lining up with TRBD1. TRBV23-1 is placed among ORFs of uncertain function. The CDR3 covers 20 residues. J was trimmed by 8 bases and V by 4 bases; bases with no gene match: 21. The CDR3 DNA reads as TGCGCCAGCAGTCTCACGGGGACAGGGGGCGAAGCACGGAACCGGGATGAGCAGTTCTTC. Translation gives CASSLTGTGGEARNRDEQFF.

The CDR3 region has the DNA TGTGCCAGCAGCTCCGACAAGGCAATCTATGGCTACACCTTC. Residues: CASSSDKAIYGYTF. The chain recombines TRBV7-9 with TRBJ1-2, with D uncertain. This CDR3 has 14 amino acids. Germline CDR1 reads SEHNR; CDR2 reads FQNEAQ (reference sequence). The V and J ends lost 4 bases and 4 bases respectively, with 13 bases between them. Filled out from reference TRBV7-9 and TRBJ1-2, the complete variable domain reads DTGVSQNPRHKITKRGQNVTFRCDPISEHNRLYWYRQTLGQGPEFLTYFQNEAQLEKSRLLSDRFSAERPKGSFSTLEIQRTEQGDSAMYLCASSSDKAIYGYTFGSGTRLTVV.

The rearrangement uses TRBV25-1 and TRBJ2-5, with 8 bases fitting TRBD2. V was pared by 1 base and J by 9 bases, with 4 bases of the junction left unmatched. The CDR3 spans 13 residues. In germline, CDR1 is MGHDK, CDR2 SYGVNS. The CDR3, as DNA: TGTGCCAGCAGTGAATTTGGGCGGGGGGCCCAGTACTTC. It is translated as CASSEFGRGAQYF. The full variable domain, with the rest looked up from reference TRBV25-1 and TRBJ2-5, is EADIYQTPRYLVIGTGKKITLECSQTMGHDKMYWYQQDPGMELHLIHYSYGVNSTEKGDLSSESTVSRIRTEHFPLTLESARPSHTSQYLCASSEFGRGAQYFGPGTRLLVL.

The chain couples TRBV5-1 to TRBJ2-7; D unresolved. Trimming removed 0 bases from V and 2 bases from J, with 9 bases in between. The CDR3 is 14 residues long. In germline, CDR1 is SGHRS, CDR2 YFSETQ. CDR3 sequence: CASSLVEAPYEQYF. CDR3 DNA sequence: TGCGCCAGCAGCTTGGTCGAGGCGCCCTACGAGCAGTACTTC. The full variable domain, completed using reference TRBV5-1 and TRBJ2-7, is KAGVTQTPRYLIKTRGQQVTLSCSPISGHRSVSWYQQTPGQGLQFLFEYFSETQRNKGNFPGRFSGRQFSNSRSEMNVSTLELGDSALYLCASSLVEAPYEQYFGPGTRLTVT.

DNA of the CDR3: TGTGCCAGTAGTATAGTTGCAGGGGACAGAGGTGGCTACACCTTC. Translating it yields CASSIVAGDRGGYTF. This chain joins TRBV19 and TRBJ1-2; the match to TRBD1 covers 7 bases. J lost 7 bases, V lost 1 base, and 9 bases had no gene match. Germline CDR1 LNHDA, CDR2 SQIVND (reference sequence). CDR3 size: 15 residues.

The chain employs TRBV30 and TRBJ2-1; D unresolved. V shed 5 bases and J shed 7 bases, with 15 bases lying between them. The CDR3 extends over 13 amino acids. CDR1 and CDR2 from the germline V gene are GTSNPN and SVGIG (reference sequence). The CDR3 DNA is TGTGCCTGGTCCCTCTCCAGGCAGAATGAGCAGTTCTTC. It is translated as CAWSLSRQNEQFF.

This chain uses TRBV27 with TRBJ1-1; D is undetermined. CDR1 and CDR2 from the germline V gene are MNHEY and SMNVEV (reference sequence). Trimming took off 2 bases at V and 1 base at J, with 5 bases between the two ends. This CDR3 spans 13 amino acids. CDR3 region: CASSLRRNTEAFF. DNA of the CDR3: TGTGCCAGCAGTTTAAGGAGGAACACTGAAGCTTTCTTT.

The chain recombines TRBV15 with TRBJ2-7; weak D call: TRBD1 (6 bases). V gave up 0 bases and J gave up 3 bases, with 9 bases separating them. Germline V gives CDR1 LNHNV, CDR2 YYDKDF (reference sequence). The CDR3 extends over 14 amino acids. DNA of the CDR3: TGTGCCACCAGCAGAGAGAGGGGGAGCTACGAGCAGTACTTC. This codes for CATSRERGSYEQYF.

CDR3 in DNA: TGTGCCAGCAGCCCAAGACAGGGTAGCCATGGCTACACCTTC. Translation gives CASSPRQGSHGYTF. The chain carries TRBV5-4 and TRBJ1-2; 7 nucleotides agree with TRBD1. The germline V gene has CDR1 SGHNT and CDR2 YYREEE (reference sequence). The CDR3 loop spans 14 amino acids. J lost 6 bases, V lost 4 bases, and 9 bases had no gene match.

The V call is TRBV30, the J call TRBJ2-6; 9 nucleotides align to TRBD1. The germline gives CDR1 GTSNPN, CDR2 SVGIG (reference sequence). V lost 3 bases and J lost 0; bases outside the gene matches: 0. CDR3 size: 15 residues. CDR3 bases: TGTGCCTGGAGGACAGGGGGCTCTGGGGCCAACGTCCTGACTTTC. Encoded protein: CAWRTGGSGANVLTF.